These 27 T cell receptor beta chains were sequenced from one sample in a study of blood T cell repertoires in COVID-19. Only in-frame clones appear in the TCRdb table, and some are missing; sequencing was by immunoSEQ multiplex PCR. The sample contains 250,000 to 400,000 clones, roughly nine tenths of which appear only once. Sequencing was done on a sample of peripheral blood. The source is a woman younger than 45 with COVID-19, enrolled during active disease.

V and J are TRBV14 and TRBJ2-3; 7 bases are a match to TRBD1. CDR3 length equals 16 residues. The V segment lost 1 base and the J segment 1 base; nucleotides outside the gene matches: 5. The V gene's germline CDR1 is SGHDN and CDR2 FVKESK. In DNA form, the CDR3 reads TGTGCCAGCAGCCAAGGGCTAGGGGGCCGCACAGATACGCAGTATTTT. It encodes CASSQGLGGRTDTQYF.

The CDR3 spells CASSAPGVAGNTIYF. The CDR3 region has the DNA TGTGCCAGCAGCGCCCCAGGGGTTGCAGGAAACACCATATATTTT. The chain joins TRBV9 to TRBJ1-3, with a weak D call TRBD1 (6 bases). Germline V gives CDR1 SGDLS, CDR2 YYNGEE. Trimming removed 3 bases at V and 4 bases at J, with 14 bases between. The CDR3 runs to 15 residues.

This clone showed up just a few times. The chain combines TRBV5-4 with TRBJ2-2, with 12 bases lining up with TRBD1. CDR1 SGHNT and CDR2 YYREEE come from the germline V gene (reference sequence). This CDR3 spans 16 amino acids. V was pared by 4 bases and J by 3 bases, with 4 bases of the junction left unmatched. The CDR3 reads CASSPGTGGYTGELFF. For the CDR3, the DNA is TGTGCCAGCAGCCCGGGGACAGGGGGCTACACCGGGGAGCTGTTTTTT.

A single count supports this clone. This chain's CDR3 is CASSLYSTWGQGRTEAFF. CDR3 nucleotides: TGTGCCAGCAGTTTATATTCTACGTGGGGACAGGGAAGGACTGAAGCTTTCTTT. V usage is TRBV28 and J usage is TRBJ1-1; TRBD1 matches at 9 bases. Looked up from germline, CDR1 is MDHEN and CDR2 is SYDVKM. This CDR3 has 18 residues. The trim removed 1 base at V and 5 bases at J, leaving 14 bases unmatched. Variable domain in full (rest from reference TRBV28 and TRBJ1-1): DVKVTQSSRYLVKRTGEKVFLECVQDMDHENMFWYRQDPGLGLRLIYFSYDVKMKEKGDIPEGYSVSREKKERFSLILESASTNQTSMYLCASSLYSTWGQGRTEAFFGQGTRLTVV.

The genes are TRBV3-1 (or the pseudogene TRBV3-2) and TRBJ1-4, with 8 bases matching TRBD1. The germline CDR1 and CDR2 sequences are LGHDT and YNNKEL (reference sequence). V lost 4 bases, J lost 10 bases, and 5 bases stayed unmatched. CDR3 length: 13 residues. This CDR3 reads CASSPTGEGKLFF. The CDR3, as DNA: TGTGCCAGCAGCCCGACAGGGGAGGGAAAACTGTTTTTT.

V is TRBV19 and J is TRBJ2-1; TRBD2 agrees at 10 bases. The V gene end was trimmed by 3 bases and the J gene end by 7 bases; junction bases not matched to a gene: 9. CDR1 is LNHDA and CDR2 is SQIVND in the germline V gene (reference sequence). The CDR3 sequence is 16 residues long. The CDR3 reads CASSIGPGLAWNEQFF. The CDR3 coding sequence is TGTGCCAGTAGTATTGGTCCGGGACTAGCGTGGAATGAGCAGTTCTTC.

This rearrangement joins TRBV30 to TRBJ2-1; D uncertain. In germline, CDR1 is GTSNPN, CDR2 SVGIG (reference sequence). The CDR3 consists of 12 residues. V was clipped by 2 bases and J by 3 bases, with 5 bases between them. CDR3 protein: CAWSPRYNEQFF. The CDR3 bases are TGTGCCTGGAGTCCCCGCTACAATGAGCAGTTCTTC.

This rearrangement joins TRBV5-1 to TRBJ2-3; TRBD1 matches at 9 bases. Germline loops: CDR1 SGHRS, CDR2 YFSETQ. V lost 5 bases, J lost 3 bases, and 7 bases stayed unmatched. This CDR3 region has 15 residues. CDR3 sequence (DNA): TGCGCCAGCAGTCCCCGGGACAGGGTAACAGATACGCAGTATTTT. Protein product: CASSPRDRVTDTQYF.

The DNA of the CDR3 is TGTGCCAGCAGCGTAGGAGCGGGAGGGCGCACGCAGTATTTT. Its protein product is CASSVGAGGRTQYF. The V and J genes are TRBV9 and TRBJ2-3; the match to TRBD2 covers 10 bases. The J segment lost 9 bases and the V segment lost 0 bases, leaving 4 bases of the junction unmatched. This CDR3 is built from 14 residues. Germline V lookup: CDR1 SGDLS, CDR2 YYNGEE.

The V call is TRBV5-6, the J call TRBJ2-1, with D possibly TRBD1 on 5 matching bases. Trimming removed 0 bases at V and 8 bases at J, with 6 bases between. This CDR3 contains 12 residues. CDR1 and CDR2 from the germline V gene are SGHDT and YYEEEE. The CDR3 is CASSLGGHEQFF. The CDR3 DNA follows: TGTGCCAGCAGCTTGGGGGGCCATGAGCAGTTCTTC.

This clone was detected only a few times. The chain joins TRBV5-4 to TRBJ1-2, with 9 bases that match TRBD1. Germline V gene lookup returns CDR1 SGHNT and CDR2 YYREEE (reference sequence). The CDR3 loop spans 14 amino acids. The J segment lost 4 bases and the V segment lost 7 bases, leaving 8 bases of the junction unmatched. In nucleotides, the CDR3 is TGTGCCAGCCGACCCACAGGGGGCGGCTATGGCTACACCTTC. Protein sequence: CASRPTGGGYGYTF.

This chain links TRBV2 with TRBJ1-3; TRBD1 matches 8 bases. V lost 4 bases and J lost 6; bases outside the gene matches: 11. The CDR3 covers 16 residues. CDR1 SNHLY and CDR2 FYNNEI come from the germline V gene. The CDR3 reads CASSVSPGQGKNTIYF. For the CDR3, the DNA is TGTGCCAGCAGTGTTTCCCCCGGACAGGGTAAAAACACCATATATTTT.

This sequence joins TRBV19 and TRBJ1-2; D is possibly TRBD1 (5 bases). V lost 7 bases to trimming and J lost 3 bases, with 15 bases between them. Germline loops: CDR1 LNHDA, CDR2 SQIVND (reference sequence). The length of the CDR3 is 14 residues. As DNA, the CDR3 is TGTGCCAGTATACGAGGACAAGGAGACTATGGCTACACCTTC. This encodes CASIRGQGDYGYTF.

The chain uses TRBV5-1 and TRBJ2-2; tentative D call: TRBD1 (6 bases). The CDR3 spans 15 residues. Germline values: CDR1 SGHRS, CDR2 YFSETQ. Between the trimmed V and J ends, which lost 4 bases and 7 bases, there was a span of 17 bases. The CDR3 sequence: CASSIFPGESGELFF. Here the CDR3 DNA reads TGCGCCAGCAGCATATTCCCAGGGGAGAGCGGGGAGCTGTTTTTT.

Details on this clone: Additional DNA sequences in this sample encode the identical CDR3. DNA for the CDR3: TGTGCCAGCAGCGTAGCGGGAGGGACCTACGAGCAGTACTTC. It specifies CASSVAGGTYEQYF. The J gene is TRBJ2-7, the V gene TRBV9, with TRBD2 identical over 8 bases. V shed 0 bases, J shed 2 bases, and the junction held 1 base outside the gene matches. The germline gives CDR1 SGDLS, CDR2 YYNGEE. The CDR3 extends over 14 amino acids.

This clone has only one observation. The chain recombines TRBV29-1 with TRBJ2-4, with 7 bases matching TRBD1. Germline loops: CDR1 SQVTM, CDR2 ANQGSEA. The CDR3 contains 13 residues. J gave up 0 bases and V 4 bases, and 0 bases lay outside the gene matches. The CDR3 DNA reads as TGCAGCGTTGGGGACAGAGCCAAAAACATTCAGTACTTC. Translating it yields CSVGDRAKNIQYF.

This clone was seen only once. The chain has TRBV19 and TRBJ2-3; 7 positions agree with TRBD2. The CDR3 length is 15 residues. The V segment lost 3 bases and the J segment 0 bases; nucleotides outside the gene matches: 3. In germline, CDR1 is LNHDA, CDR2 SQIVND (reference sequence). The CDR3: CASSMGAGSTDTQYF. The CDR3 nucleotides are TGTGCCAGTAGTATGGGAGCGGGGAGCACAGATACGCAGTATTTT. Variable domain in full (rest from reference TRBV19 and TRBJ2-3): DGGITQSPKYLFRKEGQNVTLSCEQNLNHDAMYWYRQDPGQGLRLIYYSQIVNDFQKGDIAEGYSVSREKKESFPLTVTSAQKNPTAFYLCASSMGAGSTDTQYFGPGTRLTVL.

This clone was seen more than once but under ten times. The chain joins TRBV5-1 to TRBJ1-1, with D tentatively TRBD1 (6 bases). With 0 bases removed from V and 4 bases from J, the gap between germline ends came to 13 bases. Germline assignment: CDR1 SGHRS and CDR2 YFSETQ. CDR3 size: 15 residues. CDR3 residues: CASSLEGGRGTEAFF. CDR3 DNA: TGCGCCAGCAGCTTGGAGGGGGGGCGCGGCACTGAAGCTTTCTTT.

This rearrangement joins TRBV7-3 to TRBJ2-2, with TRBD1 identical over 8 bases. CDR1 and CDR2 from the germline V gene are SGHTA and FQGTGA. Trimming removed 5 bases from V and 5 bases from J; junction bases left unmatched: 7. This CDR3 contains 15 residues. CDR3 nucleotides: TGTGCCAGCAGCCGCAGGGGGACAGGAACCGGGGAGCTGTTTTTT. Translation gives CASSRRGTGTGELFF.

The V gene is TRBV6-5, the J gene TRBJ2-3; perhaps TRBD1 as D (5 bases). This CDR3 is built from 13 residues. Looked up from germline, CDR1 is MNHEY and CDR2 is SVGAGI. Between the trimmed V and J ends, which lost 7 bases and 1 base, there was a span of 9 bases. In nucleotides, the CDR3 is TGTGCCAGCACCTCACAGGGCACAGATACGCAGTATTTT. Protein product: CASTSQGTDTQYF.

This chain connects TRBV30 to TRBJ1-1, with a tentative D call TRBD1 (6 bases). Germline values: CDR1 GTSNPN, CDR2 SVGIG (reference sequence). This CDR3 is 13 amino acids long. Trimming cost V 3 bases and J 0 bases, with 8 bases left between them. The CDR3, as DNA: TGTGCCTGGAGGCGGACAGTGAACACTGAAGCTTTCTTT. Its protein product is CAWRRTVNTEAFF.

The chain employs TRBV7-9 and TRBJ1-1, with 7 bases matching TRBD1. Germline loops: CDR1 SEHNR, CDR2 FQNEAQ (reference sequence). The V and J ends lost 1 base and 10 bases, in that order; junction bases with no gene match: 9. The length of the CDR3 is 14 residues. CDR3 in amino acids: CASSLDTDRDTAFF. CDR3 sequence (DNA): TGTGCCAGCAGCTTAGACACCGACAGGGACACAGCTTTCTTT.

This chain connects TRBV7-3 to TRBJ2-7; D is perhaps TRBD1 (5 bases). The V gene's germline CDR1 is SGHTA and CDR2 FQGTGA. Trimming left V 5 bases short and J 2 bases short, with 13 bases between. The CDR3 is 14 amino acids. The CDR3 region is CASSAAGAPYEQYF. CDR3 in DNA: TGTGCCAGCAGCGCAGCTGGGGCCCCCTACGAGCAGTACTTC.

This chain joins TRBV7-3 and TRBJ1-1; D call uncertain. CDR1 is SGHTA and CDR2 is FQGTGA in the germline V gene. Trimming stripped 5 bases from V and 1 base from J, with 8 bases between. This CDR3 is built from 13 residues. The CDR3 reads CASSPSPNTEAFF. Here the CDR3 DNA reads TGTGCCAGCAGCCCTAGCCCGAACACTGAAGCTTTCTTT.

A few counts support this clone. The rearrangement joins TRBV6-5 to TRBJ2-7, with D perhaps matching TRBD1 (6 bases). CDR3 size: 14 residues. CDR1 and CDR2 from the germline V gene are MNHEY and SVGAGI. V was trimmed by 5 bases and J by 0 bases, leaving 11 bases between them. The CDR3 is CASSPDRTSYEQYF. CDR3 sequence (DNA): TGTGCCAGCAGTCCCGACAGGACCTCCTACGAGCAGTACTTC.

CDR3 DNA: TGTGCCAGCAGTGACCCGGGACAGCCCACACCTAACTATGGCTACACCTTC. Translated: CASSDPGQPTPNYGYTF. This chain joins TRBV5-6 and TRBJ1-2; 7 bases match TRBD1. Germline V CDR1 and CDR2: SGHDT, YYEEEE. The V and J ends lost 5 bases and 0 bases, in that order; junction bases with no gene match: 13. This CDR3 has 17 amino acids.

The gene calls are TRBV28 and TRBJ1-5; D remains ambiguous. V lost 6 bases, J lost 0 bases, and 6 bases lay in between. This CDR3 has 13 amino acids. Germline assignment: CDR1 MDHEN and CDR2 SYDVKM. The CDR3 sequence: CASSVNSNQPQHF. The CDR3 nucleotides are TGTGCCAGCAGCGTAAATAGCAATCAGCCCCAGCATTTT.